This T cell receptor (beta chain) was identified during a study of T cells in Graves' hyperthyroidism and ophthalmopathy. Findings of the study overall: Most thyroid clonotypes expanded above 0.001 were also detected in blood.

TCR beta CDR3 sequences were amplified from RNA transcripts. The primer set for the first-round RT-PCR of the TCR CDR3 was HTBI. TCRdb analysed the multiplex PCR reads with MiXCR anew, one entry per CDR3 protein. The sample holds 600,000 or so distinct CDR3 sequences, 46% seen once. With respect to this clonotype: Antigen specificity is unknown.

CDR1 is LNHDA and CDR2 is SQIVND in the germline V gene (reference sequence). The CDR3 is 16 residues long. No ophthalmopathy progression within 18 months constituted stable Graves' hyperthyroidism. The TCR sequence derives from a woman aged 18-29 years with Graves' hyperthyroidism. The chain uses TRBV19 and TRBJ2-6, with a tentative D call TRBD1 (6 bases). The J call could be wrong; TRBJ1-2 is a better fit for the DNA end. Input material: peripheral blood or thyroid tissue (not recorded which). CDR3 loop: CASSMPRQAGYYGYTF. The CDR3 DNA is TGTGCCAGTAGTATGCCCAGACAGGCTGGGTACTATGGCTACACCTTC.